The clone carrying this TCR gamma chain is classed as medium-sized. The antigen is not known. The receptor sequences were amplified from genomic DNA of peripheral blood mononuclear cells. This sample was included in a study of gamma delta lymphoproliferative disorders and STAT genes. Study-level background: Each gamma-chain library started from at least 50 ng of genomic DNA, using the LymphoTrack Dx TCRG Assay. For the delta chain, EuroClonality-NGS standard procedure was applied.

Study-wide results and limits: Gamma repertoires grouped patients separately from controls; delta repertoires showed no separation.

CDR1 is EGSNGY and CDR2 is YDSYNSKV in the germline V gene. V was pared by 1 base and J by 0 bases, with 2 bases of the junction left unmatched. CDR3 length equals 15 residues. TCRdb re-called the multiplex PCR reads through CATT. The data show over a thousand gamma-chain clones, 9.5% to 10% seen once. This clonotype was obtained from a human donor in good health. V usage is TRGV2 and J usage is TRGJP1. The J gene is not listed in TCRdb, so it was assigned here from a DNA match to germline. Sequenced: blood. CDR3 coding DNA: TGTGCCACCTGGGACGGTTATACCACTGGTTGGTTCAAGATATTT. As protein: CATWDGYTTGWFKIF.